This T cell receptor (beta chain) was sequenced during a study of PD-L1 blockade in urothelial cancer. Across the study: Twenty-five of 29 patients were males with bladder-origin urothelial cancer.

Per the germline V gene, CDR1 is KGHSH and CDR2 is LQKENI. The CDR3 is made up of 15 amino acids. V was pared by 3 bases and J by 1 base, with 3 bases of the junction left unmatched. This clone appeared a few times. The authors spiked synthetic TCR analog templates into each PCR. The data were produced by immunoSEQ multiplex PCR, yet TCRdb's version contains in-frame clones alone and is incomplete. The data show under 55,000 clones, with around nine tenths seen just once and just under 25% held by the top ten. Noted time point: pretreatment peripheral blood. The material was PBMCs, obtained around atezolizumab (anti-PD-L1) treatment. The TCR was taken from a donor at least 40 years old with urothelial cancer. The V and J genes are TRBV18 and TRBJ2-1; 7 bases match TRBD1. DNA of the CDR3: TGTGCCAGCTCACCCTGGGACAGTTCCTACAATGAGCAGTTCTTC. Its translation: CASSPWDSSYNEQFF.